A single sample gave rise to the 28 T cell receptor beta chains below, sequenced in a study of CD8+CD57+ T cells in acquired aplastic anemia. Investigators profiled TCR beta VDJ and CDR3 from genomic DNA template. Via MiXCR, TCRdb re-called the reads, giving one row per CDR3 protein. The table lists 200,000 to 250,000 distinct CDR3 sequences, roughly 33% of them singletons, with more than 0.95% in the top ten. The sequencing sample was made of sorted CD4+, CD8+, or CD8+CD57+ T cells (not recorded which) from PBMCs. These receptors were obtained from a human donor in good health, serving as a control.

With respect to this clonotype: Possible read error: a much larger clone is one base away. This chain links TRBV19 with TRBJ1-5, with D tentatively TRBD1 (5 bases). The ends were cut back, 7 bases at V and 2 bases at J, with 15 bases in the middle. The CDR3 consists of 15 residues. Germline V gene sequence: CDR1 LNHDA, CDR2 SQIVND (reference sequence). The CDR3 loop reads CASTRGVYGNQPQHF. The CDR3 nucleotides are TGTGCCAGTACCCGAGGGGTATATGGCAATCAGCCCCAGCATTTT.

J is TRBJ1-2 and V is TRBV30; tentative D call: TRBD1 (6 bases). The CDR3 is made up of 14 amino acids. Germline lookup yields CDR1 GTSNPN and CDR2 SVGIG (reference sequence). V dropped 1 base and J dropped 7 bases, with 16 bases sitting between them. The CDR3 protein is CAWSAIPSGVGYTF. CDR3 in DNA: TGTGCCTGGAGTGCTATTCCCTCAGGGGTTGGCTACACCTTC.

This clonotype was observed at least ten times. This sequence joins TRBV9 and TRBJ1-6; TRBD1 is a possible D gene (5 bases). Per germline, CDR1 SGDLS and CDR2 YYNGEE. The CDR3 totals 19 residues. Trimming removed 7 bases from V and 0 bases from J, with 23 bases in between. CDR3 sequence (DNA): TGTGCCAGCGTTCGATGGAGTCGGGACGGGAGCTCCTATAATTCACCCCTCCACTTT. This translates into CASVRWSRDGSSYNSPLHF.

This clonotype was seen many times. The CDR3 here is CASSQGLAGAGELFF. The CDR3 DNA is TGTGCCAGCAGCCAAGGACTAGCGGGAGCCGGGGAGCTGTTTTTT. The chain employs TRBV7-3 and TRBJ2-2, with TRBD2 identical over 13 bases. The CDR3 has 15 residues. Germline values: CDR1 SGHTA, CDR2 FQGTGA. The junction had 3 bases not matched to a gene; V was cut back by 5 bases and J by 6 bases.

This clonotype was counted a single time. The J gene is TRBJ2-1, the V gene TRBV11-2; D possibly corresponds to TRBD2 (5 bases). This CDR3 region has 14 residues. The V gene's germline CDR1 is SGHAT and CDR2 FQNNGV. V lost 5 bases, J lost 3 bases, and 11 bases lay in between. This CDR3 reads CASSPTSDYNEQFF. The CDR3, as DNA: TGTGCCAGCAGCCCCACTAGTGACTACAATGAGCAGTTCTTC.

This clonotype was recorded at least ten times. For the CDR3, the DNA is TGTGCCAGCAGACAGCGGGACAGGGACTTAGGCGGCTACACCTTC. It specifies CASRQRDRDLGGYTF. The chain joins TRBV6-1 to TRBJ1-2; 9 bases map to TRBD1. V was pared by 6 bases and J by 8 bases, with 13 bases of the junction left unmatched. The CDR3 is made up of 15 amino acids. Germline CDR1 reads MNHNS; CDR2 reads SASEGT.

This clonotype was counted ten times or more. V gene TRBV7-2 combines with J gene TRBJ2-7; D remains ambiguous. There are 12 residues in the CDR3. The germline V and J ends were trimmed by 3 bases and 9 bases, with 12 bases remaining between them. CDR1 SGHTA and CDR2 FQGNSA come from the germline V gene. Here the CDR3 reads CASSFNQDGQYF. CDR3 DNA sequence: TGTGCCAGCAGCTTCAATCAGGACGGGCAGTACTTC.

In regard to this clonotype: A much larger clone differs by one base, so this may be a read error. The chain links TRBV7-3 to TRBJ1-1, with a weak D call TRBD1 (6 bases). This CDR3 region has 15 residues. The V gene lost 0 bases and the J gene lost 9 bases, with 17 bases spanning the gap. The germline V gene has CDR1 SGHTA and CDR2 FQGTGA. CDR3 sequence: CASSLTSGVSSKAFF. The CDR3 region has the DNA TGTGCCAGCAGCTTAACTTCAGGGGTTTCTTCGAAAGCTTTCTTT.

The chain has TRBV12-3 or TRBV12-4 and TRBJ2-5; TRBD2 agrees at 11 bases. The CDR3 sequence is 19 residues long. Losses at the gene ends were 3 bases for V and 5 bases for J; bases not matched to a gene: 17. CDR3 DNA sequence: TGTGCCAGCAGTTTGGGGGCTAGCGGGAGGATGAGGATTGGGGAGACCCAGTACTTC. Its protein product is CASSLGASGRMRIGETQYF.

The table lists this clonotype with many counts. The chain couples TRBV20-1 to TRBJ1-1, with a tentative D call TRBD1 (6 bases). The V gene lost 0 bases and the J gene lost 5 bases, with 10 bases spanning the gap. The CDR3 is 13 residues long. Germline values: CDR1 DFQATT, CDR2 SNEGSKA (reference sequence). The CDR3 nucleotides read TGCAGTGCTAGAGATCTTAGGGGGACTGAAGCTTTCTTT. Encoded protein: CSARDLRGTEAFF.

At least ten counts were recorded for this clonotype. The V and J genes are TRBV2 and TRBJ2-7; D gene uncertain. From germline, CDR1 is SNHLY and CDR2 FYNNEI. The CDR3 totals 12 residues. V was cut by 3 bases and J by 4 bases, with 7 bases left in between. The DNA of the CDR3 is TGTGCCAGCAGTGATCACGCGTACGAGCAGTACTTC. Translated: CASSDHAYEQYF.

The table lists this clonotype with a few counts. The chain couples TRBV18 to TRBJ2-7; 9 bases are shared with TRBD1. V dropped 2 bases and J dropped 6; count of bases not matched to a gene: 5. The germline V gene encodes CDR1 KGHSH and CDR2 LQKENI. The CDR3 is 14 amino acids. The CDR3 reads CASSPGGDRAEQYF. The DNA of the CDR3 is TGTGCCAGCTCACCAGGTGGGGACAGGGCCGAGCAGTACTTC.

In this sample, this clonotype turned up many times. The J gene is TRBJ1-2, the V gene TRBV6-5; possibly TRBD1 for D (5 bases). The V gene's germline CDR1 is MNHEY and CDR2 SVGAGI. The V end was cut by 2 bases, the J end by 1 base, with 11 bases between. CDR3 length equals 15 residues. CDR3 coding DNA: TGTGCCAGCAGTTACGGTTCCAGGGTTAACTATGGCTACACCTTC. Its translation: CASSYGSRVNYGYTF.

This clonotype was found many times. The chain uses TRBV29-1 and TRBJ2-6; perhaps TRBD1 as D (5 bases). Trimming cost V 1 base and J 0 bases, with 7 bases left between them. Germline-derived CDR1 and CDR2 are SQVTM and ANQGSEA. This CDR3 is built from 15 residues. The CDR3 sequence is CSVEGDSSGANVLTF. The CDR3 bases are TGCAGCGTTGAAGGAGACAGCTCTGGGGCCAACGTCCTGACTTTC.

About this clonotype: At one of its ends the junction is not consistent with the germline gene, which may arise from a read error. V gene TRBV2 combines with J gene TRBJ1-1; D gene unclear. This CDR3 is 13 amino acids long. The germline gives CDR1 SNHLY, CDR2 FYNNEI. This CDR3 is CASSDRRSTGAFF. The CDR3 bases are TGTGCCAGCAGTGACCGCCGGAGCACTGGAGCTTTCTTT.

This sequence joins TRBV7-2 and TRBJ1-2; possible D gene TRBD1, 5 bases. The CDR3 contains 13 residues. Between the trimmed V and J ends, which lost 4 bases and 2 bases, there was a span of 8 bases. Germline V gives CDR1 SGHTA, CDR2 FQGNSA. CDR3 loop: CASSWRDNYGYTF. The CDR3 region has the DNA TGTGCCAGCAGCTGGCGGGACAACTATGGCTACACCTTC. The variable domain in full, completed from reference TRBV7-2 and TRBJ1-2, reads GAGVSQSPSNKVTEKGKDVELRCDPISGHTALYWYRQSLGQGLEFLIYFQGNSAPDKSGLPSDRFSAERTGGSVSTLTIQRTQQEDSAVYLCASSWRDNYGYTFGSGTRLTVV.

This chain uses TRBV29-1 with TRBJ2-5; D uncertain. In germline, CDR1 is SQVTM, CDR2 ANQGSEA. Trimming took off 5 bases at V and 3 bases at J, with 4 bases between the two ends. This CDR3 spans 10 amino acids. This chain's CDR3 is CSVIEETQYF. The CDR3 DNA reads as TGCAGCGTTATTGAAGAGACCCAGTACTTC.

Comment on this clonotype: A much larger clone is a single base away; this may be a read error. The chain has TRBV5-4 and TRBJ1-6; maybe TRBD1 (5 bases). Germline V gene sequence: CDR1 SGHNT, CDR2 YYREEE (reference sequence). This CDR3 spans 15 amino acids. V dropped 0 bases and J dropped 8 bases, with 12 bases sitting between them. The CDR3, as DNA: TGTGCCAGCAGCTTGGCCGAGCAAGGGGATTCACCCCTCCACTTT. Translated, it gives CASSLAEQGDSPLHF.

The chain carries TRBV5-4 and TRBJ2-5, with TRBD2 identical over 7 bases. CDR1 and CDR2 from the germline V gene are SGHNT and YYREEE (reference sequence). The CDR3 contains 15 residues. J lost 7 bases, V lost 4 bases, and 13 bases had no gene match. CDR3 in amino acids: CASSASGTTSGTQYF. CDR3 nucleotides: TGTGCCAGCAGCGCAAGCGGGACTACTTCTGGGACCCAGTACTTC.

This clonotype was found many times. The chain carries TRBV2 and TRBJ1-5, with D maybe TRBD1 (6 bases). Between the trimmed V and J ends, which lost 2 bases and 6 bases, there was a span of 14 bases. CDR1 is SNHLY and CDR2 is FYNNEI in the germline V gene. The CDR3 length is 15 residues. CDR3 nucleotide sequence: TGTGCCAGCAGTGAATTGTGGACAGCCTCTCAGCCCCAGCATTTT. Translation: CASSELWTASQPQHF.

The chain combines TRBV6-1 with TRBJ1-2; D ambiguous. Germline lookup yields CDR1 MNHNS and CDR2 SASEGT. With 6 bases removed from V and 2 bases from J, the gap between germline ends came to 13 bases. This CDR3 contains 14 residues. In DNA, the CDR3 is TGTGCCAGCAGGAGGCCCATGGGGAACTATGGCTACACCTTC. Translated: CASRRPMGNYGYTF.

This clonotype was recorded many times. This chain links TRBV7-2 with TRBJ2-7; tentatively, D is TRBD2 (5 bases). CDR1 SGHTA and CDR2 FQGNSA come from the germline V gene. Deletions cut 0 bases from V and 0 bases from J, with 9 bases between. The CDR3 spans 15 residues. The CDR3: CASSLARGLSYEQYF. For the CDR3, the DNA is TGTGCCAGCAGCTTAGCGCGCGGGCTCTCCTACGAGCAGTACTTC.

This chain links TRBV29-1 with TRBJ1-2, with D perhaps matching TRBD1 (6 bases). Trimming stripped 0 bases from V and 8 bases from J, with 10 bases between. There are 12 residues in the CDR3. Germline-derived CDR1 and CDR2 are SQVTM and ANQGSEA. CDR3 bases: TGCAGCGTTGAAGATCGGGGGCGAGGCTACACCTTC. It specifies CSVEDRGRGYTF.

This chain joins TRBV29-1 and TRBJ2-7; no reliable D call. The CDR3 length is 14 residues. The ends were cut back, 4 bases at V and 2 bases at J, with 15 bases in the middle. Germline V gene lookup returns CDR1 SQVTM and CDR2 ANQGSEA. The CDR3 is CSVVGAGRAYEQYF. The DNA for the CDR3 is TGCAGCGTTGTAGGAGCAGGTCGGGCCTACGAGCAGTACTTC.

This clonotype came up a few times. CDR3 loop: CASSLGQGIEKLFF. In nucleotides, the CDR3 is TGTGCCAGCAGCTTGGGACAGGGTATAGAGAAACTGTTTTTT. The chain recombines TRBV7-9 with TRBJ1-4, with 9 bases that match TRBD1. V shed 3 bases and J 11 bases; nucleotides not matched to a gene: 7. This CDR3 is 14 amino acids long. From germline, CDR1 is SEHNR and CDR2 FQNEAQ (reference sequence).

V usage is TRBV2 and J usage is TRBJ2-7; 10 bases fit TRBD2. The V gene end was trimmed by 6 bases and the J gene end by 1 base; junction bases not matched to a gene: 6. The CDR3 runs to 15 residues. Germline V CDR1 and CDR2: SNHLY, FYNNEI. The CDR3 DNA is TGTGCCAGCAGGCGACTAGCGGGCCCATCCTACGAGCAGTACTTC. This gives the protein CASRRLAGPSYEQYF.

As regards this clonotype: Just one base apart from a much larger clone, this may be a read error. The conserved phenylalanine or tryptophan is not found at the CDR3 terminus, so this likely reflects a read error. The rearrangement links TRBV7-2 to TRBJ2-5; TRBD2 matches 9 bases. This CDR3 has 14 amino acids. J lost 5 bases, V lost 4 bases, and 5 bases had no gene match. The V gene's germline CDR1 is SGHTA and CDR2 FQGNSA. The CDR3 loop reads CASSSSGLAETQYL. In DNA, the CDR3 is TGTGCCAGCAGCTCATCAGGACTAGCGGAGACCCAGTACCTC.

This clonotype came up many times. The chain combines TRBV5-5 with TRBJ2-3; TRBD2 agrees at 7 bases. Germline lookup yields CDR1 SGHKS and CDR2 YYEKEE (reference sequence). The length of the CDR3 is 14 residues. After removal of 4 bases from V and 4 bases from J, the junction contained 6 bases not matched to a gene. In DNA, the CDR3 is TGTGCCAGCAGCGTGAGACTAGCTTCAGATACGCAGTATTTT. Translating it yields CASSVRLASDTQYF.